These T cell receptor beta chains were read from a single sample in a study of blood T cell repertoires in COVID-19. Sequenced by immunoSEQ multiplex PCR; TCRdb stores in-frame clones only, minus some. The table includes a few hundred thousand clones, roughly 80% detected once. What was sequenced was peripheral blood. Every receptor here comes from a young woman with acute or convalescent COVID-19. The CDR3 runs from the conserved cysteine through the conserved F or W. A D gene is named only where the DNA matches it firmly. Some rows mark clone size as missing; the rest say once, few, many or name a class of expanded clone.

j_gene: TRBJ2-7; abundance: NA; d_gene: TRBD2; v_gene: TRBV7-2; CDR3aa: CASSSLAGGWEQYF; CDR3nt: TGTGCCAGCAGCTCACTAGCGGGAGGGTGGGAGCAGTACTTC
j_gene: TRBJ1-1; abundance: NA; d_gene: TRBD1; v_gene: TRBV28; CDR3aa: CASSPGDRGLSGTEAFF; CDR3nt: TGTGCCAGCAGCCCCGGGGACAGGGGCCTCTCTGGCACTGAAGCTTTCTTT
j_gene: TRBJ2-1; abundance: few; d_gene: TRBD1; v_gene: TRBV7-6; CDR3aa: CASSLALGQGTNEQFF; CDR3nt: TGTGCCAGCAGCTTAGCGCTGGGACAGGGGACCAATGAGCAGTTCTTC
j_gene: TRBJ1-2; abundance: NA; d_gene: NA; v_gene: TRBV6-5; CDR3aa: CASSYLQGDDGYTF; CDR3nt: TGTGCCAGCAGTTATTTACAGGGAGACGATGGCTACACCTTC
j_gene: TRBJ1-1; abundance: NA; d_gene: NA; v_gene: TRBV18; CDR3aa: CASSQPDRVSAFF; CDR3nt: TGTGCCAGCTCACAACCAGATCGGGTAAGCGCTTTCTTT
j_gene: TRBJ1-2; abundance: NA; d_gene: TRBD1; v_gene: TRBV6-5; CDR3aa: CASSPTGVYNYGYTF; CDR3nt: TGTGCCAGCAGCCCGACAGGGGTTTATAACTATGGCTACACCTTC
j_gene: TRBJ1-3; abundance: once; d_gene: NA; v_gene: TRBV5-4; CDR3aa: CASSMGGSSGNTIYF; CDR3nt: TGTGCCAGCAGCATGGGTGGTAGCTCTGGAAACACCATATATTTT
j_gene: TRBJ2-7; abundance: NA; d_gene: NA; v_gene: TRBV9; CDR3aa: CASSVTGSREQYF; CDR3nt: TGTGCCAGCAGCGTAACAGGGTCTAGAGAGCAGTACTTC
j_gene: TRBJ1-2; abundance: NA; d_gene: TRBD1; v_gene: TRBV5-1; CDR3aa: CASRNESRGRNGSGYGYTF; CDR3nt: TGCGCCAGCAGAAATGAGAGCAGGGGGCGGAACGGGTCCGGCTATGGCTACACCTTC
j_gene: TRBJ1-5; abundance: once; d_gene: NA; v_gene: TRBV6-6; CDR3aa: CASSERTGKNQPQHF; CDR3nt: TGTGCCAGCAGCGAGCGGACGGGGAAGAATCAGCCCCAGCATTTT
j_gene: TRBJ1-3; abundance: NA; d_gene: TRBD1; v_gene: TRBV7-9; CDR3aa: CASSFGQGARGNTIYF; CDR3nt: TGTGCCAGCAGCTTTGGACAGGGGGCGCGAGGAAACACCATATATTTT
j_gene: TRBJ1-2; abundance: few; d_gene: TRBD1; v_gene: TRBV5-1; CDR3aa: CASSPGQGLGSYTF; CDR3nt: TGCGCCAGCAGCCCCGGACAGGGCTTGGGGAGCTACACCTTC
j_gene: TRBJ1-5; abundance: NA; d_gene: NA; v_gene: TRBV18; CDR3aa: CASSRRDGLSQHF; CDR3nt: TGTGCCAGCTCCCGGAGAGATGGTCTGTCCCAGCATTTT
j_gene: TRBJ2-5; abundance: NA; d_gene: TRBD2; v_gene: TRBV3-1/TRBV3-2; CDR3aa: CASSPSGSGETQYF; CDR3nt: TGTGCCAGCAGCCCTAGCGGGAGTGGAGAGACCCAGTACTTC
j_gene: TRBJ2-7; abundance: NA; d_gene: NA; v_gene: TRBV6-5; CDR3aa: CASSYAGTSYEQYF; CDR3nt: TGTGCCAGCAGTTACGCGGGGACCTCCTACGAGCAGTACTTC
j_gene: TRBJ1-6; abundance: NA; d_gene: NA; v_gene: TRBV2; CDR3aa: CASSVKRLKNSPLHF; CDR3nt: TGTGCCAGCAGTGTCAAACGGTTGAAGAATTCACCCCTCCACTTT
j_gene: TRBJ1-1; abundance: few; d_gene: TRBD1; v_gene: TRBV6-5; CDR3aa: CASSYSVRGDTEAFF; CDR3nt: TGTGCCAGCAGTTACTCCGTCAGGGGGGACACTGAAGCTTTCTTT
j_gene: TRBJ2-7; abundance: NA; d_gene: TRBD2; v_gene: TRBV27; CDR3aa: CASSPSGFSYEQYF; CDR3nt: TGTGCCAGCAGTCCTAGCGGGTTCTCCTACGAGCAGTACTTC
j_gene: TRBJ2-7; abundance: NA; d_gene: TRBD2; v_gene: TRBV5-1; CDR3aa: CASGLGTPGEGHEQYF; CDR3nt: TGCGCCAGCGGCCTGGGAACACCTGGGGAGGGCCACGAGCAGTACTTC
j_gene: TRBJ1-1; abundance: once; d_gene: NA; v_gene: TRBV30; CDR3aa: CAWSVPWGRRPQAFF; CDR3nt: TGTGCCTGGAGTGTCCCCTGGGGCAGAAGGCCCCAAGCTTTCTTT
j_gene: TRBJ2-1; abundance: NA; d_gene: TRBD2; v_gene: TRBV9; CDR3aa: CASSVTSGSTYNEQFF; CDR3nt: TGTGCCAGCAGCGTCACTAGCGGGAGTACATACAATGAGCAGTTCTTC
j_gene: TRBJ1-3; abundance: NA; d_gene: NA; v_gene: TRBV28; CDR3aa: CASSSPTANSGNTIYF; CDR3nt: TGTGCCAGCAGTTCTCCAACCGCTAACTCTGGAAACACCATATATTTT
j_gene: TRBJ2-7; abundance: NA; d_gene: TRBD1; v_gene: TRBV5-1; CDR3aa: CASSFGDRGEQYF; CDR3nt: TGCGCCAGCAGCTTCGGGGACAGGGGCGAGCAGTACTTC
j_gene: TRBJ2-7; abundance: once; d_gene: NA; v_gene: TRBV14; CDR3aa: CASSPTSSILPEQYF; CDR3nt: TGTGCCAGCAGCCCCACTTCTAGCATCCTCCCCGAGCAGTACTTC
j_gene: TRBJ2-3; abundance: few; d_gene: NA; v_gene: TRBV27; CDR3aa: CASKQGSVTDTQYF; CDR3nt: TGTGCCAGCAAACAAGGGAGCGTCACAGATACGCAGTATTTT
j_gene: TRBJ2-7; abundance: NA; d_gene: TRBD1; v_gene: TRBV28; CDR3aa: CASSSISPGQSSYEQYF; CDR3nt: TGTGCCAGCAGTTCTATTTCACCGGGACAGAGCTCCTACGAGCAGTACTTC
j_gene: TRBJ1-4; abundance: NA; d_gene: NA; v_gene: TRBV28; CDR3aa: CASRWQRNEKLFF; CDR3nt: TGTGCCAGCCGTTGGCAGCGTAATGAAAAACTGTTTTTT
j_gene: TRBJ2-7; abundance: NA; d_gene: TRBD2; v_gene: TRBV6-6; CDR3aa: CASRPTAGGSYEQYF; CDR3nt: TGTGCCAGCAGGCCCACTGCGGGAGGCTCATACGAGCAGTACTTC
j_gene: TRBJ2-1; abundance: NA; d_gene: TRBD2; v_gene: TRBV3-1/TRBV3-2; CDR3aa: CASSQEGGLAGVNYNEQFF; CDR3nt: TGTGCCAGCAGCCAAGAAGGGGGACTAGCGGGAGTGAACTACAATGAGCAGTTCTTC
j_gene: TRBJ1-2; abundance: NA; d_gene: TRBD1; v_gene: TRBV28; CDR3aa: CASIPPGQGSPYYGYTF; CDR3nt: TGTGCCAGCATCCCTCCGGGACAGGGATCCCCCTACTATGGCTACACCTTC
j_gene: TRBJ1-5; abundance: NA; d_gene: NA; v_gene: TRBV12-3/TRBV12-4; CDR3aa: CASSSTTDQPQHF; CDR3nt: TGTGCCAGCAGTTCTACTACTGATCAGCCCCAGCATTTT
j_gene: TRBJ2-5; abundance: NA; d_gene: TRBD1; v_gene: TRBV7-2; CDR3aa: CASSLQTGMFLSGTQYF; CDR3nt: TGTGCCAGCAGCTTACAGACAGGGATGTTTCTCTCGGGGACCCAGTACTTC
j_gene: TRBJ2-1; abundance: NA; d_gene: TRBD2; v_gene: TRBV7-6; CDR3aa: CASSSLAGVGNEQFF; CDR3nt: TGTGCCAGCAGCTCACTAGCGGGAGTCGGCAATGAGCAGTTCTTC
j_gene: TRBJ1-2; abundance: NA; d_gene: NA; v_gene: TRBV9; CDR3aa: CASSVADGVVYGYTF; CDR3nt: TGTGCCAGCAGCGTAGCTGACGGGGTCGTCTATGGCTACACCTTC
j_gene: TRBJ1-1; abundance: NA; d_gene: NA; v_gene: TRBV4-3; CDR3aa: CASSQDPENIETEAFF; CDR3nt: TGCGCCAGCAGCCAAGATCCCGAGAATATTGAGACTGAAGCTTTCTTT
j_gene: TRBJ2-7; abundance: NA; d_gene: NA; v_gene: TRBV27; CDR3aa: CASSLREQYF; CDR3nt: TGTGCCAGCAGTTTGAGGGAGCAGTACTTC
j_gene: TRBJ1-4; abundance: NA; d_gene: TRBD1; v_gene: TRBV6-5; CDR3aa: CASSSRTGREKLFF; CDR3nt: TGTGCCAGCAGTTCCCGGACAGGGCGCGAAAAACTGTTTTTT
j_gene: TRBJ1-3; abundance: NA; d_gene: NA; v_gene: TRBV30; CDR3aa: CAWSRDFGNTIYF; CDR3nt: TGTGCCTGGAGCCGGGACTTCGGAAACACCATATATTTT